The entry below gives a single T cell receptor (beta chain) sequence along with its context. This sample is part of a study of blood T cell repertoires in COVID-19. Original handling: Amplifying reference gene primers gave estimates of nucleated cell counts. Assay: immunoSEQ multiplex PCR; the TCRdb copy retains only in-frame clones and omits some. V and J calls and clone size follow that table, whereas D and trimming were derived from the DNA. The sample lists 20,000 to 25,000 clones; 85% to 90% were seen once. This TCR was sampled from a human donor with active COVID-19. The donor label of this sample is uncertain. The source material was peripheral blood.

This chain's CDR3 is CATSDSGAGGVVDTQYF. CDR3 sequence (DNA): TGTGCCACCAGTGATTCCGGAGCGGGAGGAGTGGTCGATACGCAGTATTTT. The chain employs TRBV24-1 and TRBJ2-3, with 9 bases lining up with TRBD2. CDR3 length: 17 residues. Trimming at V came to 2 bases and at J to 6 bases, leaving 11 bases not matched to a gene. Germline CDR1 and CDR2: KGHDR and SFDVKD.